This entry lists 18 T cell receptor beta chains sequenced from one sample in a study of CD8 T cells in Susac syndrome. With random hexamers, reverse transcription was performed on about 0.5 to 1 ug of RNA. TCRdb reanalysed the immunoSEQ multiplex PCR reads using MiXCR and keeps one entry per CDR3 protein. The data contain 74,000 or so distinct CDR3 sequences, about 93% of them singletons. What was sequenced was CD4+ T cells from PBMCs. The receptors derive from a human donor with Susac syndrome.

This clonotype was found once. V is TRBV7-2 and J is TRBJ2-1; 10 bases are shared with TRBD2. Trimming cost V 3 bases and J 7 bases; bases outside gene matches: 3. Germline V lookup: CDR1 SGHTA, CDR2 FQGNSA. This CDR3 region has 14 residues. For the CDR3, the DNA is TGTGCCAGCAGCTTCGGGACTAGCGAGAATGAGCAGTTCTTC. Translating it yields CASSFGTSENEQFF.

The gene calls are TRBV20-1 and TRBJ1-2; the match to TRBD1 covers 8 bases. CDR1 and CDR2 from the germline V gene are DFQATT and SNEGSKA (reference sequence). This CDR3 is 14 amino acids long. Germline trimming cut 5 bases from V and 4 bases from J; bases unmatched to any gene: 9. CDR3 bases: TGCAGTGCTCCCGGGGACAGGCCCTTCTATGGCTACACCTTC. Protein sequence: CSAPGDRPFYGYTF.

This chain uses TRBV6-2 or TRBV6-3 with TRBJ1-2; TRBD1 matches 7 bases. The germline CDR1 and CDR2 sequences are MNHEY and SVGEGT. The length of the CDR3 is 15 residues. V gave up 2 bases and J gave up 6 bases; unmatched junction bases: 9. The CDR3 sequence is CASSYPPRTGDGYTF. For the CDR3, the DNA is TGTGCCAGCAGTTACCCTCCCCGGACAGGAGATGGCTACACCTTC.

J is TRBJ2-7 and V is TRBV3-1, with 7 bases matching TRBD1. This CDR3 contains 16 residues. Trimming at V came to 0 bases and at J to 3 bases, leaving 8 bases not matched to a gene. Germline V gene data show CDR1 as LGHDT and CDR2 as YNNKEL (reference sequence). The CDR3 DNA follows: TGTGCCAGCAGCCAAGATGGGGACAGCGCTGACTACGAGCAGTACTTC. As protein: CASSQDGDSADYEQYF.

The genes are TRBV4-1 and TRBJ1-2, with D maybe TRBD1 (6 bases). Germline V gene data show CDR1 as MGHRA and CDR2 as YSYEKL. The V and J ends lost 0 bases and 3 bases respectively, with 11 bases between them. There are 15 residues in the CDR3. CDR3 region: CASSQEGGQYYGYTF. DNA for the CDR3: TGCGCCAGCAGCCAAGAAGGAGGACAGTACTATGGCTACACCTTC.

This chain connects TRBV6-6 to TRBJ1-2, with TRBD1 identical over 12 bases. CDR1 and CDR2 from the germline V gene are MNHNY and SVGAGI (reference sequence). Losses at the gene ends were 3 bases for V and 7 bases for J; bases not matched to a gene: 9. The CDR3 runs to 16 residues. DNA of the CDR3: TGTGCCAGCAGTTATAGTGGGACAGGGGGCAGCGGTGGCTACACCTTC. The encoded protein is CASSYSGTGGSGGYTF.

This chain uses TRBV14 with TRBJ2-1; D may be TRBD2 (6 bases). This CDR3 has 13 amino acids. Trimming left V 0 bases short and J 11 bases short, with 11 bases between. From germline, CDR1 is SGHDN and CDR2 FVKESK. CDR3 residues: CASSQDLRGKQFF. CDR3 coding DNA: TGTGCCAGCAGCCAAGATCTCCGGGGGAAGCAGTTCTTC. Full variable domain (rest looked up from reference TRBV14 and TRBJ2-1): EAGVTQFPSHSVIEKGQTVTLRCDPISGHDNLYWYRRVMGKEIKFLLHFVKESKQDESGMPNNRFLAERTGGTYSTLKVQPAELEDSGVYFCASSQDLRGKQFFGPGTRLTVL.

CDR3 loop: CASSFGAANEKLFF. The CDR3 nucleotides are TGTGCCAGCAGCTTCGGGGCGGCTAATGAAAAACTGTTTTTT. The chain recombines TRBV5-6 with TRBJ1-4; possibly TRBD1 for D (5 bases). The germline CDR1 and CDR2 sequences are SGHDT and YYEEEE. The CDR3 is made up of 14 amino acids. Trimming shortened V by 2 bases and J by 3 bases, and 8 bases separated the two germline ends.

This rearrangement joins TRBV12-3 or TRBV12-4 to TRBJ1-5; D is unclear. The V gene lost 3 bases and the J gene lost 2 bases, with 14 bases spanning the gap. The CDR3 is 16 amino acids. The CDR3 loop is CASSFRGPEGNQPQHF. CDR3 nucleotides: TGTGCCAGCAGTTTTCGTGGGCCAGAAGGCAATCAGCCCCAGCATTTT.

Here the CDR3 DNA reads TGTGCCAGCAGCTTATCTGGGAGGGGCTCTGGAAACACCATATATTTT. Translation gives CASSLSGRGSGNTIYF. V usage is TRBV7-2 and J usage is TRBJ1-3; a possible D gene is TRBD1 (5 bases). The germline V and J ends were trimmed by 2 bases and 0 bases, with 11 bases remaining between them. Germline loops: CDR1 SGHTA, CDR2 FQGNSA. The CDR3 extends over 16 amino acids.

The chain recombines TRBV20-1 with TRBJ1-2; D gene uncertain. The CDR3 consists of 15 residues. V was trimmed by 3 bases and J by 2 bases, leaving 16 bases between them. Germline V lookup: CDR1 DFQATT, CDR2 SNEGSKA (reference sequence). CDR3 nucleotide sequence: TGCAGTGCTAGTGCGGACGGGCTCGGGAACTATGGCTACACCTTC. It yields the protein CSASADGLGNYGYTF.

The CDR3 region has the DNA TGTGCCTGTCATGGCAGGGGATGGCCCCTGAACACTGAAGCTTTCTTT. It is translated as CACHGRGWPLNTEAFF. The J gene is TRBJ1-1, the V gene TRBV30; maybe TRBD1 (6 bases). In germline, CDR1 is GTSNPN, CDR2 SVGIG (reference sequence). The CDR3 covers 16 residues. The V gene lost 6 bases and the J gene lost 0 bases, with 20 bases spanning the gap.

The V and J genes are TRBV20-1 and TRBJ2-5, with 7 bases that match TRBD1. The CDR3 runs to 13 residues. J gave up 4 bases and V 1 base, and 3 bases lay outside the gene matches. In germline, CDR1 is DFQATT, CDR2 SNEGSKA (reference sequence). CDR3 sequence reads: CSARGGQRETQYF. CDR3 nucleotide sequence: TGCAGTGCTAGAGGGGGACAGAGAGAGACCCAGTACTTC.

The chain links TRBV5-1 to TRBJ2-1; D gene ambiguous. Between the trimmed V and J ends, which lost 3 bases and 0 bases, there was a span of 10 bases. The CDR3 runs to 15 residues. The germline V gene has CDR1 SGHRS and CDR2 YFSETQ. CDR3 in DNA: TGCGCCAGCAGCTCCATTCGACCCTCCTACAATGAGCAGTTCTTC. Amino acid sequence: CASSSIRPSYNEQFF. Filled out from reference TRBV5-1 and TRBJ2-1, the complete variable domain reads KAGVTQTPRYLIKTRGQQVTLSCSPISGHRSVSWYQQTPGQGLQFLFEYFSETQRNKGNFPGRFSGRQFSNSRSEMNVSTLELGDSALYLCASSSIRPSYNEQFFGPGTRLTVL.

The rearrangement links TRBV7-2 to TRBJ2-1, with 12 bases that match TRBD2. There are 17 residues in the CDR3. CDR1 SGHTA and CDR2 FQGNSA come from the germline V gene. The V and J ends lost 6 bases and 4 bases, in that order; junction bases with no gene match: 10. CDR3 protein: CASRSLGGTSGYNEQFF. DNA for the CDR3: TGTGCCAGCAGGTCCTTAGGTGGGACTAGCGGGTACAATGAGCAGTTCTTC.

The rearrangement joins TRBV7-2 to TRBJ2-5; unclear D gene. The germline V gene has CDR1 SGHTA and CDR2 FQGNSA. V was cut by 5 bases and J by 4 bases, with 5 bases left in between. This CDR3 spans 11 amino acids. The CDR3 sequence: CASSVLETQYF. The DNA for the CDR3 is TGTGCCAGCAGCGTACTAGAGACCCAGTACTTC.

This chain connects TRBV5-4 to TRBJ2-5; 9 nucleotides match TRBD2. The J call may be wrong; the DNA end is better matched by TRBJ2-1. The CDR3 sequence is 15 residues long. Per germline, CDR1 SGHNT and CDR2 YYREEE (reference sequence). CDR3 sequence (DNA): TGTGCCAGCAGCTGGACTAGCGTGGGTGGCGGGGCCCAGTTCTTC. Translated, it gives CASSWTSVGGGAQFF.

The chain combines TRBV3-1 with TRBJ2-1; D is uncertain. Germline V gives CDR1 LGHDT, CDR2 YNNKEL (reference sequence). The CDR3 runs 12 residues. V was shortened by 1 base and J by 10 bases, with 8 bases between the two germline ends. The CDR3 spells CASSQVPGEQFF. The CDR3 region has the DNA TGTGCCAGCAGCCAAGTTCCCGGAGAGCAGTTCTTC.